The T cell receptor beta chain described here comes from a study of PD-1 blockade in classical Hodgkin lymphoma. Across the whole study: Patients got intravenous nivolumab 3 mg/kg every 2 weeks. Whole-study results and caveats: Significant TCR diversity gains by C4D1 occurred in CD4+ but not CD8+ cells. Initiation of nivolumab under 1 year after ASCT led to exclusion of patients. Patients who responded completely had about the same baseline diversity as newly diagnosed patients.

Trimming left V 6 bases short and J 4 bases short, with 22 bases between. Germline V lookup: CDR1 SQVTM, CDR2 ANQGSEA. This CDR3 is 16 amino acids long. Time point here: cycle 4 day 1 (C4D1), after 5 to 7 weeks of nivolumab. Following autologous stem cell transplantation, relapse occurred in every patient, and exposure to brentuximab vedotin varied. The table came from immunoSEQ multiplex PCR; TCRdb's copy has only in-frame clones and leaves some out. Here the sample spans under 45,000 clones, 65% to 70% being singletons. Notes on this clone: No antigen is known for it.

Sequencing was performed on peripheral blood mononuclear cells (PBMCs), taken before the fourth cycle of nivolumab. The receptor was derived from a human donor with classical Hodgkin lymphoma. The genes are TRBV29-1 and TRBJ1-3; D not resolved. CDR3 in amino acids: CSVADPKAGVGNTIYF. CDR3 DNA: TGCAGCGTGGCCGACCCTAAGGCGGGAGTAGGAAACACCATATATTTT.